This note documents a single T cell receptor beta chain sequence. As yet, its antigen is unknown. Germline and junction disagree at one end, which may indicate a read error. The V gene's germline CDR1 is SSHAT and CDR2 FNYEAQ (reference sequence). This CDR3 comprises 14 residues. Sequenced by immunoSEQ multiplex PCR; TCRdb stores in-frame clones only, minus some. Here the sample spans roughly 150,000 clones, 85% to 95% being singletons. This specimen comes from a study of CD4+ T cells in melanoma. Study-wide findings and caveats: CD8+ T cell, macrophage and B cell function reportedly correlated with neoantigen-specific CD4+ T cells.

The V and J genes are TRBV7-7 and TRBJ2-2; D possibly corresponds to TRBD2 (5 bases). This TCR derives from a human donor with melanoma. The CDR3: CASSLAGVDGELFF. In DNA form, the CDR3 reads TGTGCTAGCAGCCTCGCCGGGGTTGACGGGGAGCTGTTTTTT.